The 9 T cell receptor beta chains in this list originate from one sample, sequenced in a study of identical twins. TCRdb used MiXCR to reprocess the 5' RACE reads, holding one entry per CDR3 protein. The sample shows 510,000 or so distinct CDR3 sequences, roughly 15% of them seen only once. This same sample was also part of a study on yellow fever vaccine responses in identical twins.

Sample: CD4+ T cells sorted from blood. These receptors were taken from a young woman in good health.

The chain is built from TRBV20-1 and TRBJ2-3; the match to TRBD2 covers 9 bases. Looked up from germline, CDR1 is DFQATT and CDR2 is SNEGSKA (reference sequence). V gave up 2 bases and J gave up 0 bases; unmatched junction bases: 6. The CDR3 length is 16 residues. The CDR3 coding sequence is TGCAGTGCTAGATGGGCGGGAGGGCCTAGCACAGATACGCAGTATTTT. Translating gives CSARWAGGPSTDTQYF.

This clonotype was picked up a small number of times. In DNA, the CDR3 is TGTGCCAGCAGTGACGGGGACCCTAATGAAAAACTGTTTTTT. It translates to CASSDGDPNEKLFF. This rearrangement joins TRBV25-1 to TRBJ1-4; perhaps TRBD1 as D (5 bases). Trimming left V 3 bases short and J 3 bases short, with 8 bases between. The CDR3 length is 14 residues. Germline V gene sequence: CDR1 MGHDK, CDR2 SYGVNS.

J is TRBJ2-7 and V is TRBV20-1; 7 positions agree with TRBD1. The germline CDR1 and CDR2 sequences are DFQATT and SNEGSKA (reference sequence). Germline trimming cut 6 bases from V and 4 bases from J; bases unmatched to any gene: 9. The CDR3 has 13 residues. For the CDR3, the DNA is TGCAGTGCCCGGGACAGCCCGCTGTACGAGCAGTACTTC. Translated: CSARDSPLYEQYF.

This clonotype was found a few times. This chain links TRBV20-1 with TRBJ2-7; D may be TRBD2 (5 bases). The CDR3 covers 13 residues. The germline CDR1 and CDR2 sequences are DFQATT and SNEGSKA (reference sequence). V lost 7 bases, J lost 2 bases, and 15 bases lay in between. CDR3 amino acids: CSVPGSFAYEQYF. CDR3 nucleotide sequence: TGCAGTGTTCCTGGGAGTTTTGCCTACGAGCAGTACTTC.

This clonotype appeared many times. The chain joins TRBV29-1 to TRBJ1-1, with D maybe TRBD1 (6 bases). With 3 bases removed from V and 6 bases from J, the gap between germline ends came to 26 bases. Germline CDR1 and CDR2: SQVTM and ANQGSEA. This CDR3 is 17 amino acids long. CDR3 in DNA: TGCAGCGTTGATTATAGACAGGCGAACGACCTGAAGTCTGAAGCTTTCTTT. It is translated as CSVDYRQANDLKSEAFF.

This clonotype appeared a few times. The gene calls are TRBV5-1 and TRBJ1-6, with D perhaps matching TRBD1 (5 bases). There are 16 residues in the CDR3. Per the germline V gene, CDR1 is SGHRS and CDR2 is YFSETQ. V lost 0 bases to trimming and J lost 3 bases, with 10 bases between them. CDR3 sequence: CASSLAGPYYNSPLHF. The CDR3 DNA sequence: TGCGCCAGCAGCTTGGCAGGGCCTTACTATAATTCACCCCTCCACTTT.

There are many counts of this clonotype. The chain joins TRBV20-1 to TRBJ2-5, with a possible D match to TRBD2 (6 bases). The length of the CDR3 is 13 residues. CDR1 is DFQATT and CDR2 is SNEGSKA in the germline V gene (reference sequence). The V end lost 5 bases, the J end lost 4 bases, and 14 bases lay between the germline ends. The CDR3 DNA follows: TGCAGTGCTGGAAAGACTAGAGGAGAGACCCAGTACTTC. It is translated as CSAGKTRGETQYF.

This clonotype has just a few counts. This chain uses TRBV6-5 with TRBJ2-1, with unresolved D. Trimming removed 7 bases at V and 8 bases at J, with 9 bases between. This CDR3 is 11 amino acids long. Germline CDR1 is MNHEY and CDR2 is SVGAGI. CDR3 coding DNA: TGTGCCAGCACCTCTCGGGATGAGCAGTTCTTC. Translating it yields CASTSRDEQFF.

The table lists this clonotype with a few counts. This chain joins TRBV11-2 and TRBJ2-2; possible D gene TRBD1, 6 bases. The CDR3 length is 17 residues. V lost 5 bases to trimming and J lost 3 bases, with 19 bases between them. CDR1 and CDR2 from the germline V gene are SGHAT and FQNNGV. This CDR3 reads CASSTRWGRLDTGELFF. Written as DNA, the CDR3 is TGTGCCAGCAGCACTCGATGGGGGCGCCTCGACACCGGGGAGCTGTTTTTT.